This T cell receptor beta chain was documented in a study of early T cells in non-severe SARS-CoV-2 infection (dated by TCRdb to 2020 to 2023). At the level of the whole study: Because TCR sequencing was done on bulk RNA from unsorted whole blood, the alpha and beta chains could not be paired. Overall study outcomes, separate from this receptor: VDJdb matching was skewed toward anti-spike CD8 responses, so virus-specific expansions were likely underestimated and private and CD4 specificities were missed.

Set within a cohort of healthcare workers in London, UK, this nested case-control study involved weekly PCR testing of nasopharyngeal swabs along with blood sampling. Healthcare workers were recruited between 23 and 31 March 2020, during the week of the UK lockdown, and were followed weekly for up to about 15 weeks. This clonotype showed up many times. The antigen this receptor binds is unknown. No base qualities exist here, and no much larger clone lies one base off it. The library was built by means of 5' RACE. The instrument given in TCRdb is NextSeq 500. To correct for sequencing error and PCR bias, the TCR library protocol tagged individual cDNA molecules with unique molecular identifiers. Both TCR alpha and beta chains were sequenced, and tight co-correlation was observed between alpha and beta sequence abundances in each sample. In the original analysis: Decombinator V4 was used to perform V gene, J gene and CDR3 annotation of TCR sequences. TCRs were defined as expanded if a significant change between any two time points was detected under a Poisson model with p below 0.0001. TCR abundances were normalised to the total number of TCRs sequenced per sample and expressed as counts per million. TRAV1-2 paired with TRAJ12, TRAJ20 or TRAJ33 defined MAIT TCRs, while TRAV10 paired with TRAJ18 defined iNKT TCRs. VDJdb, accessed on 1 November 2021, was searched for TCRs annotated for CMV, EBV and SARS-CoV-2, and TCRs annotated for more than one antigen were excluded. The public reads were reanalyzed by TCRdb: fastp trimming at Q25, MiXCR alignment, in-frame beta chains only. Rows merge per CDR3 protein into single entries with the most common DNA and genes. The V and J calls shown here were made by TCRdb, not taken from the authors' results. The sample table holds 50,000 to 65,000 distinct CDR3 sequences, of which about 11% were seen once. 2.5% to 3.5% of the sample is in the top ten clones.

The CDR3 goes from the cysteine to the phenylalanine over 15 residues. Just the 45-base CDR3 DNA is kept, in frame starting at base 1. From a lookup of the germline V gene, CDR1 and CDR2 are SGHTA and FQGNSA. Deletion took 6 bases off V and 5 bases off J, with a span of 19 bases between the germline ends. This TCR came from an adult who was a healthcare worker with PCR-confirmed SARS-CoV-2 infection or an uninfected control (not recorded which). The sample consisted of whole blood, taken at baseline. Recombination joined TRBV7-2 with TRBJ2-5; TRBD2 is a weak D gene call, 6 bases matching. CDR3 loop: CASRLGGAEVETQYF. The DNA sequence reads TGTGCCAGCAGATTGGGGGGAGCCGAGGTGGAGACCCAGTACTTC.